The T cell receptor beta chain described here comes from a study of cytomegalovirus exposure and HLA in healthy donors. The CDR3 runs 15 residues. V gave up 5 bases and J gave up 3 bases; unmatched junction bases: 4. Per the germline V gene, CDR1 is MRHNA and CDR2 is SNTAGT. The PCR employed 60 Vbeta primers together with 13 Jbeta primers. Measured with immunoSEQ multiplex PCR; TCRdb has only the in-frame clones, and not every one. Here the sample spans some 250,000 clones, around 81% being singletons. Sequences were obtained from PBMCs. J is TRBJ2-1 and V is TRBV6-4; TRBD2 agrees at 10 bases. This TCR derives from a woman aged 60 to 75 in good health and CMV-seropositive. Here the CDR3 DNA reads TGTGCCAGCAGTCGAACTAGCGGGAACTACAATGAGCAGTTCTTC. Amino acids: CASSRTSGNYNEQFF.